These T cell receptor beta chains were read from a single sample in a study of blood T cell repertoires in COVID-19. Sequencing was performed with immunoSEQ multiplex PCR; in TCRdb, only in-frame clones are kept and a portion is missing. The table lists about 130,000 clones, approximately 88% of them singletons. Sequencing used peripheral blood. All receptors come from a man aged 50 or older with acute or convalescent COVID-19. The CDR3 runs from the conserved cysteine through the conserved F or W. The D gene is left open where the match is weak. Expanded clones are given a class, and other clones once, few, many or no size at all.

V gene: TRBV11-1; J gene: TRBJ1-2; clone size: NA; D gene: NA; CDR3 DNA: TGTGCCAGCAGCTTAATCCAGGGGAACTATGGCTACACCTTC; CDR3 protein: CASSLIQGNYGYTF
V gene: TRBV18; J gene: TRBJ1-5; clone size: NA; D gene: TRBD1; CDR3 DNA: TGTGCCAGCTCCCTCGACAGGGCCAGCAATCAGCCCCAGCATTTT; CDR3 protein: CASSLDRASNQPQHF
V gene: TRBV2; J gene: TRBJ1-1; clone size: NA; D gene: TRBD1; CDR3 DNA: TGTGCCAGCGGGACAGGTCGGACGAACACTGAAGCTTTCTTT; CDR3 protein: CASGTGRTNTEAFF
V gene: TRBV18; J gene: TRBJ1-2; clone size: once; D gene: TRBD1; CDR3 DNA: TGTGCCAGCTCACCACCGGGGAGCTCGCAGGGGGCAAGCTATGGCTACACCTTC; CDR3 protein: CASSPPGSSQGASYGYTF
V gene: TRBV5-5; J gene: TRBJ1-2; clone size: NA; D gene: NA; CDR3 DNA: TGTGCCAGCAGGGCCTTGTCGGGGGTATATGGCTACACCTTC; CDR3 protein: CASRALSGVYGYTF
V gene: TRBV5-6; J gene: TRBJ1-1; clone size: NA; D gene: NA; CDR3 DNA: TGTGCCAGCAGCTTGTACTCGGGGAGCACTGAAGCTTTCTTT; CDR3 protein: CASSLYSGSTEAFF
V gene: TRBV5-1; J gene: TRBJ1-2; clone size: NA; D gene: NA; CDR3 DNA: TGCGCCAGCAGCCTCGGGACAACTAACTATGGCTACACCTTC; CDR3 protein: CASSLGTTNYGYTF
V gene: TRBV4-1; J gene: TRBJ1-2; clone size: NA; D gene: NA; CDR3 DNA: TGCGCCAGCAGGTCACCGGGGGGGGCGCGTCTTGGCTACACCTTC; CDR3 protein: CASRSPGGARLGYTF
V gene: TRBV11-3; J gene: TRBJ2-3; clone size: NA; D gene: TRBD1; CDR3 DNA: TGTGCCAGCAGCCCCTCGGGACAGGGAGGAGATACGCAGTATTTT; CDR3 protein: CASSPSGQGGDTQYF
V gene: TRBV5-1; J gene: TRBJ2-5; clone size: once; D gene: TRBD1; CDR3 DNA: TGCGCCAGCAGCCGGGACAGGATTGAGACCCAGTACTTC; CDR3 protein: CASSRDRIETQYF
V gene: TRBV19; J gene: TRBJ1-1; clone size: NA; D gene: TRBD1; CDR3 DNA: TGTGCCAGCAGACAGGGGACGGGGTACACTGAAGCTTTCTTT; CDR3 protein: CASRQGTGYTEAFF
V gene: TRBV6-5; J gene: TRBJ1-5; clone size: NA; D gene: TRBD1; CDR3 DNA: TGTGCCAGTACACTGACAGGGGGCGATCAGCCCCAGCATTTT; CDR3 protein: CASTLTGGDQPQHF
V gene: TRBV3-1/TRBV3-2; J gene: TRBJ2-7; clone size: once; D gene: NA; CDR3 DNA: TGTGCCAGCAGCCAACTCCCTACCGAGCAGTACTTC; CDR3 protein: CASSQLPTEQYF
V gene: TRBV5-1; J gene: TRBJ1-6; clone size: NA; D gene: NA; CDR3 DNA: TGCGCCAGCAGCGCCCTCGAATACCCACCCGGTTCACCCCTCCACTTT; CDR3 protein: CASSALEYPPGSPLHF
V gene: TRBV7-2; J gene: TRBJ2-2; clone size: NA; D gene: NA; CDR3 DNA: TGTGCCAGCAGCTCAGTAGCCGGGACAAAGCACATCAGGGAGCTGTTTTTT; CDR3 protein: CASSSVAGTKHIRELFF
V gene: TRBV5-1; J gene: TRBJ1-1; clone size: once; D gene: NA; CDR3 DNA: TGCGCCAGCAGCTCCGTGGGGACTATCACTGAAGCTTTCTTT; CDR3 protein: CASSSVGTITEAFF
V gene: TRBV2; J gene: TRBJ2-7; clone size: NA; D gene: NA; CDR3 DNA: TGTGCCAGCAGGCAACACAGGGGGGGGGTCTACGAGCAGTACTTC; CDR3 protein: CASRQHRGGVYEQYF
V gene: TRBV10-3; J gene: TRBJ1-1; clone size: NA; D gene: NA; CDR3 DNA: TGTGCCATCATTACCTTTGGGGGGGCGCGGACTGAAGCTTTCTTT; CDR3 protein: CAIITFGGARTEAFF
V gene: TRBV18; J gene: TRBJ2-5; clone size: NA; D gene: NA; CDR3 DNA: TGTGCCAGCTCAACGGGGATGCGAGAGACCCAGTACTTC; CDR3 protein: CASSTGMRETQYF
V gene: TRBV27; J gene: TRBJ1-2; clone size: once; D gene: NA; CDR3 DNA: TGTGCCAGCAGAAAAGGCGAGCGGCATGGCTACACCTTC; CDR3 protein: CASRKGERHGYTF
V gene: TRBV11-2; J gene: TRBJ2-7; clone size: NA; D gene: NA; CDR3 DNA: TGTGCCAGCAGCTTAGTCCGTTCGGGGGAGCAGTACTTC; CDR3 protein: CASSLVRSGEQYF
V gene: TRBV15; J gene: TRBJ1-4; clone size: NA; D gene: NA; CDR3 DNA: TGTGCCACCAGCATAGGGGTGGAAGGCGAAAAACTGTTTTTT; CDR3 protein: CATSIGVEGEKLFF
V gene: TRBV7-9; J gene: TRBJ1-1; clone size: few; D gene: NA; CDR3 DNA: TGTGCCAGCAGCTTAGTAAGTAAGGACATGAACACTGAAGCTTTCTTT; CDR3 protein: CASSLVSKDMNTEAFF
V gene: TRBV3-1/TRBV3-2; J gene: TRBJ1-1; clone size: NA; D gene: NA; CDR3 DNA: TGTGCCAGCAGCCGGAAGGCAGGGAGGGGCACTGAAGCTTTCTTT; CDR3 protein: CASSRKAGRGTEAFF
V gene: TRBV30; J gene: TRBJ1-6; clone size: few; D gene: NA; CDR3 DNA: TGTGCCTGGAGTGTTGGCTCTTATATCTCCTATAATTCACCCCTCCACTTT; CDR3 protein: CAWSVGSYISYNSPLHF
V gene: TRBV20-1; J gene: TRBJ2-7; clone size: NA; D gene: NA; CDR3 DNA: TGCAGCGCCCAACTAGCCTACGAGCAGTACTTC; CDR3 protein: CSAQLAYEQYF
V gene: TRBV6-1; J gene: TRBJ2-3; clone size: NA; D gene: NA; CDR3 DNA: TGTGCCAGCAGTGAACGTGGCCGAGGAGATACGCAGTATTTT; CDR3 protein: CASSERGRGDTQYF
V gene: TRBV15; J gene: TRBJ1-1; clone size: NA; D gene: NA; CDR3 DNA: TGTGCCACCAGCGCGGGGGGCGGGTACACTGAAGCTTTCTTT; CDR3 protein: CATSAGGGYTEAFF
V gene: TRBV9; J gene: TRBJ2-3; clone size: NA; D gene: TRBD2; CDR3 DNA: TGTGCCAGCAGCGTGCGGGGGGCAGGAGATACGCAGTATTTT; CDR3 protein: CASSVRGAGDTQYF
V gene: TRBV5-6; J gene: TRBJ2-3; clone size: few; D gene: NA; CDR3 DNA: TGTGCCAGCAGCTCCCAGACACGCACAGATACGCAGTATTTT; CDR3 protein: CASSSQTRTDTQYF
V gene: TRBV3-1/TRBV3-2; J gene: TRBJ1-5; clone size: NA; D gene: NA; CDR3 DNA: TGTGCCAGCAGCCAAGGGACACCTAATCAGCCCCAGCATTTT; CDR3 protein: CASSQGTPNQPQHF
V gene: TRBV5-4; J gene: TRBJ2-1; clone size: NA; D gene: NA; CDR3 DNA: TGTGCCAGCAGCCGCCGCAGGGAACTGGACAATGAGCAGTTCTTC; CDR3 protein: CASSRRRELDNEQFF
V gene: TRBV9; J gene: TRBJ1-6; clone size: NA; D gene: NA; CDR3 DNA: TGTGCCAGCAGCGTAGAGGGGACAATCTCCCCGGCTTCACCCCTCCACTTT; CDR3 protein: CASSVEGTISPASPLHF
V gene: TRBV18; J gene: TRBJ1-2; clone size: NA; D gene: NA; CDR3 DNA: TGTGCCAGCTCACCACCGGGGGGGTATGGCTACACCTTC; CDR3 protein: CASSPPGGYGYTF
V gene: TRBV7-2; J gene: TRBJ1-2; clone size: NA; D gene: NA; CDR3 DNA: TGTGCCAGCAGCTTTACCAGGGGCACCTATGGCTACACCTTC; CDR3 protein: CASSFTRGTYGYTF
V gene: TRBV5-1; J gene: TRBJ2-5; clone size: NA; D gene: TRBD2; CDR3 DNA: TGCGCCAGCAGCTTGGAGCCTAGCGGGGGGTGGGAGACCCAGTACTTC; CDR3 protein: CASSLEPSGGWETQYF
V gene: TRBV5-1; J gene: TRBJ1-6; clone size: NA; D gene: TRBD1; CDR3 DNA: TGCGCCAGCAGCTTGCAGAGACAGGGTTTCTCGAATTCACCCCTCCACTTT; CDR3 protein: CASSLQRQGFSNSPLHF
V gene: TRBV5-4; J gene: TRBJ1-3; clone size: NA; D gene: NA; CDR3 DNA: TGTGCCAGCACTAGCGGTACCGTCCTCTCTGGAAACACCATATATTTT; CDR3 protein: CASTSGTVLSGNTIYF
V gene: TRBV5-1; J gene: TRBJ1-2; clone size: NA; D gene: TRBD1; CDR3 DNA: TGCGCCAGCAGCCCAGGACAGGAGGGCTATGGCTACACCTTC; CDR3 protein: CASSPGQEGYGYTF